Here is one TCR beta chain with its context. No cognate antigen has been identified for it. The record has no base qualities; no much larger clone is one base away. This specimen comes from a study of spatial heterogeneity in lung cancer (dated by TCRdb to 2018 to 2020). For context, the study as a whole: More beta-chain than alpha-chain transcripts were consistently detected, likely reflecting higher beta-chain transcript abundance. Both alpha and beta chains were TCR-sequenced in samples taken at surgery, namely 220 tumor regions, approximately 66 matched nontumor lung samples and about 54 PBMC samples. The study quantitatively compared TCR alpha and beta repertoires across multiple tumor regions, matched nontumor lung and blood in non-small cell lung cancer. In the raw uncorrected reads, each unique combination of TCR and UMI appeared more than ten times on average. The study linked features of the TCR repertoire to counts of nonsynonymous mutations, which were determined by whole-exome sequencing of tumor tissue.

What the study reported, not specific to this receptor: Ubiquitous expanded tumor TCRs were found in blood more often at tumor resection than at routine follow-up. Confirming at a functional level the hypothesis that regional TCRs recognize regional mutations was considered to require additional single-cell paired TCR alpha and beta sequencing.

Library preparation was by 5' RACE. The sequencing machine was a NextSeq 500. To allow correction of PCR and sequencing errors, the TCR library protocol tagged every TCR cDNA molecule with a unique molecular identifier. The authors' analysis ran thus. TCR identification, UMI-based error correction and CDR3 extraction were performed with Decombinator tools. Expanded TCRs were defined as those above a frequency of 2 per 1,000, corresponding to the top 1% of the tumor frequency distribution. Rényi diversity was computed with the R vegan package after subsampling each repertoire 100 times to 5,000 TCRs. CDR3 similarity networks were built from amino acid triplet string-kernel similarity, connecting CDR3s with pairwise similarity above 0.82. TCRdb reanalyzed the raw reads on its own, using fastp at Q25 for trimming and MiXCR for clone calling, and kept in-frame beta chains. Rows merge per CDR3 protein into single entries with the most common DNA and genes. The V and J calls follow TCRdb's processing rather than the paper's. Counted in this sample were about 15,000 distinct CDR3 sequences; approximately 8.5% of them appeared once. The top ten clones comprise around 34% of the sample.

The time point tag for this specimen amounts to: sample taken at primary tumor resection. Without any cell sorting, TCR sequencing was performed on whole RNA extracted either from tumor and nontumor lung tissue or from cryopreserved PBMC samples. Samples were obtained from about 75 patients with early-stage, untreated non-small cell lung cancer from the lung TRACERx cohort. Only patients with enough RNA available from two or more tumor regions were chosen for TCR sequencing. CDR1 and CDR2 are drawn from the germline V gene: MNHEY, SVGEGT. V is pruned by 5 bases and J by 5 bases, leaving 6 bases of the junction without a gene match. The CDR3 goes from the cysteine to the phenylalanine over 15 residues. Of all the DNA, just the CDR3 is kept, 45 bases in frame from base 1.

This sample comprised PBMCs, obtained at surgery. The clonotype originates from a female donor with early-stage non-small cell lung cancer. Rearrangement joined TRBV6-2 or TRBV6-3 to TRBJ2-5; 12 central nucleotides agree with TRBD1. The CDR3 sequence is CASSRGQGAWETQYF. The nucleotides are TGTGCCAGCAGTCGGGGACAGGGGGCTTGGGAGACCCAGTACTTC.